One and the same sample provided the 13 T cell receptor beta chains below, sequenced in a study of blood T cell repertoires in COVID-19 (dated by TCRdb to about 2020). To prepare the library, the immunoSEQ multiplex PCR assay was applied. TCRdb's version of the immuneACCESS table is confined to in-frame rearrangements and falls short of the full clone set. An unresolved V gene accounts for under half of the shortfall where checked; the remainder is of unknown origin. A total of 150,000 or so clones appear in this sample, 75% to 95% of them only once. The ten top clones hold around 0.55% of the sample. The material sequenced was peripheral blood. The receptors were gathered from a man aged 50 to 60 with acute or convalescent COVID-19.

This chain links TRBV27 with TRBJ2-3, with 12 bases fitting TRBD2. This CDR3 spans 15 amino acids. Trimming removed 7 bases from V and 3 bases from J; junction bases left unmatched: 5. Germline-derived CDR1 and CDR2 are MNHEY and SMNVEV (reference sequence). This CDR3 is CASKGTSGLTDTQYF. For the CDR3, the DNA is TGTGCCAGCAAGGGGACTAGCGGGTTAACAGATACGCAGTATTTT.

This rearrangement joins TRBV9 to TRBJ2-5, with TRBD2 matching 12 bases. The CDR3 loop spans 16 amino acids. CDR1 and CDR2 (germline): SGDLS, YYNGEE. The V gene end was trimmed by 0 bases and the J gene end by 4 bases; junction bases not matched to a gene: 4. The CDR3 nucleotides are TGTGCCAGCAGCGTAGTGGCTAGCGGGAGGGGAGAGACCCAGTACTTC. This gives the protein CASSVVASGRGETQYF.

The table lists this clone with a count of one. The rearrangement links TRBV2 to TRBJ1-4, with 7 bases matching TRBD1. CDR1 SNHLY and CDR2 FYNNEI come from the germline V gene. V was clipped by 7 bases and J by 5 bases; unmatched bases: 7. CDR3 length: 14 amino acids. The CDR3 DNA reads TGTGCCAGCACTGAGGGACAGCTAAATGAAAAACTGTTTTTT. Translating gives CASTEGQLNEKLFF.

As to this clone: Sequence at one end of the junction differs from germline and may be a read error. CDR3 amino acids: CASSVRPGQPLVF. Here the CDR3 DNA reads TGTGCCAGCAGCGTACGACCGGGACAGCCTTTAGTTTTT. The chain links TRBV7-2 to TRBJ1-4; the match to TRBD1 covers 7 bases. CDR1 SGHTA and CDR2 FQGNSA come from the germline V gene. This CDR3 spans 13 amino acids. Full variable domain (rest looked up from reference TRBV7-2 and TRBJ1-4): GAGVSQSPSNKVTEKGKDVELRCDPISGHTALYWYRQSLGQGLEFLIYFQGNSAPDKSGLPSDRFSAERTGGSVSTLTIQRTQQEDSAVYLCASSVRPGQPLVFGSGTQLSVL.

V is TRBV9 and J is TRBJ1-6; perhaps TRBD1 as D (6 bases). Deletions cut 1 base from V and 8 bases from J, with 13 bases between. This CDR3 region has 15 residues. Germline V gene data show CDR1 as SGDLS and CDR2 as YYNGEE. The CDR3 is CASSVTGTADSPLHF. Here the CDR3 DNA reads TGTGCCAGCAGCGTAACAGGGACGGCGGATTCACCCCTCCACTTT.

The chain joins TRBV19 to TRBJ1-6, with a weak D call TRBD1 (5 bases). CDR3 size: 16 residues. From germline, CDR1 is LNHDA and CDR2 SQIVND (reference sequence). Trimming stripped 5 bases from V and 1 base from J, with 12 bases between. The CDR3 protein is CASSPRQWSYNSPLHF. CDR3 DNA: TGTGCCAGTAGTCCTCGACAGTGGTCCTATAATTCACCCCTCCACTTT.

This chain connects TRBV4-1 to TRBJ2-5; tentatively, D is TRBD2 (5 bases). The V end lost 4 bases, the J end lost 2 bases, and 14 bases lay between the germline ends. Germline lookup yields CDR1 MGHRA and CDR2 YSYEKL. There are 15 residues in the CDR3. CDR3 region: CASSRGGERQETQYF. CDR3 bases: TGCGCCAGCAGCCGGGGTGGAGAGCGGCAAGAGACCCAGTACTTC.

This CDR3 reads CASSRTGGLQPQHF. The CDR3 DNA sequence: TGTGCCAGCAGCCGGACAGGGGGTCTCCAGCCCCAGCATTTT. V gene TRBV5-5 combines with J gene TRBJ1-5; TRBD1 matches at 10 bases. The CDR3 has 14 residues. Per the germline V gene, CDR1 is SGHKS and CDR2 is YYEKEE (reference sequence). Unmatched junction bases numbered 5, after V lost 4 bases and J lost 7 bases.

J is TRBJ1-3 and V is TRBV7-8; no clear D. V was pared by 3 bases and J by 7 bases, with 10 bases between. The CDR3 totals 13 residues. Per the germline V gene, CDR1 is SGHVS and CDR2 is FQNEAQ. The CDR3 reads CASSFSVENTIYF. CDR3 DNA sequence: TGTGCCAGCAGCTTCTCCGTGGAGAACACCATATATTTT. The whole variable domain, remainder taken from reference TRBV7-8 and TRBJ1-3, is GAGVSQSPRYKVAKRGQDVALRCDPISGHVSLFWYQQALGQGPEFLTYFQNEAQLDKSGLPSDRFFAERPEGSVSTLKIQRTQQEDSAVYLCASSFSVENTIYFGEGSWLTVV.

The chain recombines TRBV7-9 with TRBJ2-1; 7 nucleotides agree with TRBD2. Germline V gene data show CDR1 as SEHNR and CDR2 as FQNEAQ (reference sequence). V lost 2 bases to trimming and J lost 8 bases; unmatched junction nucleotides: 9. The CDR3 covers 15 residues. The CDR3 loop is CASSLLAESGDEQFF. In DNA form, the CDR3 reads TGTGCCAGCAGCTTACTAGCGGAGTCTGGGGATGAGCAGTTCTTC. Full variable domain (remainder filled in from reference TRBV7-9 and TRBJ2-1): DTGVSQNPRHKITKRGQNVTFRCDPISEHNRLYWYRQTLGQGPEFLTYFQNEAQLEKSRLLSDRFSAERPKGSFSTLEIQRTEQGDSAMYLCASSLLAESGDEQFFGPGTRLTVL.

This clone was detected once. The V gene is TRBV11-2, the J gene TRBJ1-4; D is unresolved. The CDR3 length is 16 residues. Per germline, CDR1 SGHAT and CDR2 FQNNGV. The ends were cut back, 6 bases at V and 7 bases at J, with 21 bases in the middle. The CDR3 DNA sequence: TGTGCCAGCAGTTTTACCCTTGGGTTAGCGGGTGAAAAACTGTTTTTT. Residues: CASSFTLGLAGEKLFF.

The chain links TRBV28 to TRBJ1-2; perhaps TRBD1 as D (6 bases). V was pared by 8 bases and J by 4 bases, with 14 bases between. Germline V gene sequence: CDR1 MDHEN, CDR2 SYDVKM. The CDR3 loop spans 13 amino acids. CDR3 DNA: TGTGCCAGCCGTAGGGGGGGGGCCTATGGCTACACCTTC. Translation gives CASRRGGAYGYTF.

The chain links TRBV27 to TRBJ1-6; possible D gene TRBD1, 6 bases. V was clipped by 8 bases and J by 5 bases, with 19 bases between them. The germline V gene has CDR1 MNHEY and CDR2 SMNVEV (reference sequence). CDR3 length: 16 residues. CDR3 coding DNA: TGTGCCAGCCGAGAAGGGGGGGGCGCTGATAATTCACCCCTCCACTTT. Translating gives CASREGGGADNSPLHF.